The rows below give T cell receptor beta chains drawn from one sample of a study of shared clonotypes between healthy human individuals. Assay: immunoSEQ multiplex PCR; the TCRdb copy retains only in-frame clones and omits some. The table lists 2 million or so clones, 95% of them singletons. The specimen was naive CD4+ T cells sorted from blood. These receptor sequences come from a man aged 18-30 years in good health. Each CDR3 is given with its conserved first and last residue. The D gene is left open where the match is weak. Clone size is stated in some rows and not others, as once, few, many or a class when expanded.

v_call,j_call,clone_size,d_call,cdr3_aa,cdr3_nt
TRBV7-2,TRBJ2-5,.,TRBD2,CASSRATSGGQETQYF,TGTGCCAGCAGCCGGGCGACTAGCGGGGGGCAAGAGACCCAGTACTTC
TRBV5-4,TRBJ2-5,.,TRBD2,CASSSGTSGNQETQYF,TGTGCCAGCAGCTCCGGGACTAGCGGGAATCAAGAGACCCAGTACTTC
TRBV30,TRBJ2-3,.,.,CAWNHFPTDTQYF,TGTGCCTGGAATCACTTTCCCACAGATACGCAGTATTTT
TRBV18,TRBJ2-3,.,.,CASSPPHTDTQYF,TGTGCCAGCTCACCACCCCACACAGATACGCAGTATTTT
TRBV7-2,TRBJ1-2,once,TRBD1,CASSSGQGAPYGYTF,TGTGCCAGCAGCTCCGGACAGGGGGCCCCTTATGGCTACACCTTC
TRBV5-1,TRBJ2-5,.,.,CASSLSSSTETQYF,TGCGCCAGCAGCTTGAGTTCCAGTACAGAGACCCAGTACTTC
TRBV18,TRBJ2-7,.,.,CASSPPEMPDQQYF,TGTGCCAGCTCACCACCGGAGATGCCGGACCAGCAGTACTTC
TRBV19,TRBJ1-4,.,TRBD1,CASRAGGNEKLFF,TGTGCCAGCAGGGCAGGGGGAAATGAAAAACTGTTTTTT
TRBV7-9,TRBJ2-1,.,.,CASSLTGEGEQFF,TGTGCCAGCAGCTTAACAGGGGAGGGCGAGCAGTTCTTC
TRBV29-1,TRBJ1-2,once,.,CSVDSGMGGYTF,TGCAGCGTTGATTCAGGGATGGGCGGCTACACCTTC
TRBV7-9,TRBJ1-4,.,.,CASSLRGLGSRLFF,TGTGCCAGCAGCTTACGGGGGCTAGGTTCCCGACTGTTTTTT
TRBV6-5,TRBJ2-7,.,.,CASSYAGLNSYEQYF,TGTGCCAGCAGTTACGCCGGACTCAACTCCTACGAGCAGTACTTC
TRBV6-6,TRBJ1-1,.,TRBD1,CASSHRQGEAFF,TGTGCCAGCAGCCACCGACAGGGTGAAGCTTTCTTT
TRBV5-1,TRBJ2-7,.,.,CASSDPDREQYF,TGCGCCAGCAGCGATCCGGACCGCGAGCAGTACTTC
TRBV7-2,TRBJ1-2,.,.,CASTGGGQTRFAYTF,TGTGCCAGCACCGGCGGGGGGCAAACTCGTTTTGCCTACACCTTC
TRBV6-1,TRBJ2-7,.,.,CASSREEGAYEQYF,TGTGCCAGCAGTCGGGAGGAGGGGGCCTACGAGCAGTACTTC
TRBV4-1,TRBJ1-5,.,.,CASSQLRGQGNQPQHF,TGCGCCAGCAGCCAACTCCGGGGGCAGGGGAATCAGCCCCAGCATTTT
TRBV10-2,TRBJ1-1,.,.,CASSSDGRANTEAFF,TGCGCCAGCAGTTCCGATGGCCGTGCCAACACTGAAGCTTTCTTT
TRBV5-1,TRBJ2-7,.,TRBD2,CASSLMTSDYEQYF,TGCGCCAGCAGCCTGATGACTAGCGACTACGAGCAGTACTTC